These 25 T cell receptor beta chains share one sample of origin, sequenced in a study of cytomegalovirus exposure and HLA in healthy donors. Vbeta (60) and Jbeta (13) primers were used in the PCR. Data came from immunoSEQ multiplex PCR; TCRdb stores just in-frame clones and leaves some out. The data hold some 220,000 clones, with approximately 81% observed a single time. The sample comprised PBMCs. The receptors derive from a girl aged 2 to 10 in good health and CMV-seronegative.

The J gene is TRBJ1-1, the V gene TRBV5-1, with D hard to call. CDR1 is SGHRS, CDR2 YFSETQ, per germline. CDR3 size: 12 residues. Trimming shortened V by 2 bases and J by 6 bases, and 8 bases separated the two germline ends. The CDR3 nucleotides are TGCGCCAGCAGCTTAGACAAGTCTGAAGCTTTCTTT. Translated: CASSLDKSEAFF.

This sequence joins TRBV12-5 and TRBJ1-1, with TRBD1 matching over 8 bases. Per the germline V gene, CDR1 is LGHNT and CDR2 is FRNRAP. The junction had 2 bases not matched to a gene; V was cut back by 1 base and J by 7 bases. The CDR3 covers 13 residues. For the CDR3, the DNA is TGTGCTAGTGGTTTGGCTGGACAGGGTGAAGCTTTCTTT. Residues: CASGLAGQGEAFF. The variable domain in full, completed from reference TRBV12-5 and TRBJ1-1, reads DARVTQTPRHKVTEMGQEVTMRCQPILGHNTVFWYRQTMMQGLELLAYFRNRAPLDDSGMPKDRFSAEMPDATLATLKIQPSEPRDSAVYFCASGLAGQGEAFFGQGTRLTVV.

The CDR3, as DNA: TGCGCCAGCAGCTCCCACGGGAGGGCAGATACGCAGTATTTT. This gives the protein CASSSHGRADTQYF. The chain has TRBV5-1 and TRBJ2-3; TRBD2 agrees at 8 bases. This CDR3 is 14 amino acids long. The germline V gene has CDR1 SGHRS and CDR2 YFSETQ. J lost 4 bases, V lost 3 bases, and 4 bases had no gene match.

The V gene is TRBV2, the J gene TRBJ1-6; 10 nucleotides align to TRBD1. Germline loops: CDR1 SNHLY, CDR2 FYNNEI. The junction had 3 bases not matched to a gene; V was cut back by 4 bases and J by 6 bases. CDR3 length: 15 amino acids. Written as DNA, the CDR3 is TGTGCCAGCAGTGGACAGGGGGCTTCTAATTCACCCCTCCACTTT. Translating gives CASSGQGASNSPLHF.

Notes on this clone: The same CDR3 arises from other DNA sequences in this sample as well. The chain combines TRBV4-1 with TRBJ2-5; 7 bases are shared with TRBD1. With 0 bases clipped from V and 1 base from J, the junction kept 2 bases outside the gene matches. Germline values: CDR1 MGHRA, CDR2 YSYEKL. The CDR3 totals 15 residues. The CDR3 reads CASSQDGTAQETQYF. CDR3 bases: TGCGCCAGCAGCCAAGACGGGACAGCCCAAGAGACCCAGTACTTC.

The rearrangement uses TRBV18 and TRBJ2-1; D might be TRBD2 (6 bases). Trimming took off 0 bases at V and 10 bases at J, with 19 bases between the two ends. This CDR3 has 16 residues. Germline CDR1 KGHSH, CDR2 LQKENI. The DNA for the CDR3 is TGTGCCAGCTCACCACCGTTCGGGAGAGGAACTAGGGAGCAGTTCTTC. Its protein is CASSPPFGRGTREQFF.

V gene TRBV25-1 combines with J gene TRBJ1-2; 9 bases map to TRBD1. Trimming removed 5 bases from V and 9 bases from J; junction bases left unmatched: 16. The CDR3 has 16 amino acids. The germline V gene encodes CDR1 MGHDK and CDR2 SYGVNS. CDR3 DNA: TGTGCCAGCAGTCCAACCTACGGGACAGGGAGTGGAAGCTACACCTTC. Its translation: CASSPTYGTGSGSYTF.

The CDR3 sequence is CASGLGQGSYEQYF. The CDR3 nucleotides are TGCGCCAGCGGACTTGGACAGGGGTCCTACGAGCAGTACTTC. The genes are TRBV4-1 and TRBJ2-7; 9 bases are shared with TRBD1. V lost 8 bases and J lost 1; bases outside the gene matches: 6. Germline V gives CDR1 MGHRA, CDR2 YSYEKL. The CDR3 loop spans 14 amino acids.

CDR3 in DNA: TGTGCCAGCAGCCAAGAAACACAGGGGACTGAAGCTTTCTTT. Amino acids: CASSQETQGTEAFF. V and J are TRBV4-2 and TRBJ1-1, with TRBD1 identical over 7 bases. The length of the CDR3 is 14 residues. Per germline, CDR1 LGHNA and CDR2 YNFKEQ. V lost 0 bases to trimming and J lost 5 bases; unmatched junction nucleotides: 3.

Concerning this clone: This CDR3 is missing its conserved last phenylalanine or tryptophan, likely due to a read error. The V gene is TRBV5-1, the J gene TRBJ2-7, with TRBD2 identical over 12 bases. From germline, CDR1 is SGHRS and CDR2 YFSETQ. CDR3 length equals 16 residues. V shed 4 bases, J shed 0 bases, and the junction held 5 bases outside the gene matches. For the CDR3, the DNA is TGCGCCAGCAGCCTGATGACTAGCGGGAGCTCCTACGAGCAGTACCTC. Translating it yields CASSLMTSGSSYEQYL.

V is TRBV5-6 and J is TRBJ2-5, with 10 positions matching TRBD2. Germline CDR1 SGHDT, CDR2 YYEEEE. The CDR3 is made up of 15 amino acids. V dropped 4 bases and J dropped 5; count of bases not matched to a gene: 8. The DNA for the CDR3 is TGTGCCAGCAGCCCCGGCGGTAGCGGGAGGGAGACCCAGTACTTC. As protein: CASSPGGSGRETQYF.

This clone was observed once. The chain combines TRBV5-1 with TRBJ2-7; D perhaps matches TRBD1 (7 bases). CDR1 is SGHRS, CDR2 YFSETQ, per germline. Deletions cut 3 bases from V and 7 bases from J, with 14 bases between. This CDR3 comprises 13 residues. The CDR3 DNA follows: TGCGCCAGCAGCTCTGGACAGGCGGGAGAGCAGTACTTC. It yields the protein CASSSGQAGEQYF. The variable domain in full, completed from reference TRBV5-1 and TRBJ2-7, reads KAGVTQTPRYLIKTRGQQVTLSCSPISGHRSVSWYQQTPGQGLQFLFEYFSETQRNKGNFPGRFSGRQFSNSRSEMNVSTLELGDSALYLCASSSGQAGEQYFGPGTRLTVT.

The J gene is TRBJ2-5, the V gene TRBV30; unclear D gene. This CDR3 region has 11 residues. CDR1 and CDR2 from the germline V gene are GTSNPN and SVGIG (reference sequence). V was pared by 3 bases and J by 3 bases, with 5 bases between. CDR3 DNA sequence: TGTGCCTGGAGCCCAAAAGAGACCCAGTACTTC. It is translated as CAWSPKETQYF.

The V call is TRBV27, the J call TRBJ1-6; D unclear. With 8 bases removed from V and 6 bases from J, the gap between germline ends came to 17 bases. CDR1 is MNHEY and CDR2 is SMNVEV in the germline V gene (reference sequence). The CDR3 contains 15 residues. The CDR3 here is CASGIGGRSNSPLHF. CDR3 bases: TGTGCCAGCGGCATTGGCGGGCGAAGTAATTCACCCCTCCACTTT.

The chain links TRBV30 to TRBJ2-3; 8 positions match TRBD2. Germline V CDR1 and CDR2: GTSNPN, SVGIG (reference sequence). V trimming: 5 bases; J trimming: 0 bases; junction bases outside the gene matches: 1. The CDR3 covers 13 residues. The CDR3, as DNA: TGTGCCTGGCAGCGGGAGAGCACAGATACGCAGTATTTT. This sequence encodes CAWQRESTDTQYF.

This chain links TRBV6-1 with TRBJ1-2; 7 bases match TRBD1. The J segment lost 4 bases and the V segment lost 6 bases, leaving 2 bases of the junction unmatched. CDR1 and CDR2 (germline): MNHNS, SASEGT. The CDR3 sequence is 12 residues long. The CDR3 DNA reads as TGTGCCAGCAGCCGGGACAGCTATGGCTACACCTTC. Its translation is CASSRDSYGYTF.

This clone came up a few times. Other DNA sequences in this specimen translate into the identical CDR3. This rearrangement joins TRBV5-1 to TRBJ2-3; D remains unclear. Deletions cut 3 bases from V and 0 bases from J, with 5 bases between. This CDR3 contains 13 residues. In germline, CDR1 is SGHRS, CDR2 YFSETQ. CDR3 nucleotide sequence: TGCGCCAGCAGCTCCCCTAGCACAGATACGCAGTATTTT. Translation gives CASSSPSTDTQYF.

The chain links TRBV7-9 to TRBJ2-5; D ambiguous. Trimming took off 4 bases at V and 5 bases at J, with 14 bases between the two ends. Germline V gene lookup returns CDR1 SEHNR and CDR2 FQNEAQ (reference sequence). The CDR3 loop spans 14 amino acids. This chain's CDR3 is CASSSPTDFETQYF. CDR3 coding DNA: TGTGCCAGCAGCTCCCCCACAGATTTTGAGACCCAGTACTTC. The whole variable domain, filled in from reference TRBV7-9 and TRBJ2-5, reads DTGVSQNPRHKITKRGQNVTFRCDPISEHNRLYWYRQTLGQGPEFLTYFQNEAQLEKSRLLSDRFSAERPKGSFSTLEIQRTEQGDSAMYLCASSSPTDFETQYFGPGTRLLVL.

This clone was picked up a small number of times. The chain links TRBV5-1 to TRBJ1-3, with D perhaps TRBD1 (6 bases). The CDR3 loop spans 15 amino acids. The germline CDR1 and CDR2 sequences are SGHRS and YFSETQ. Between the trimmed V and J ends, which lost 3 bases and 2 bases, there was a span of 12 bases. The CDR3 protein is CASSYQGKAGNTIYF. CDR3 DNA sequence: TGCGCCAGCAGCTACCAGGGGAAAGCTGGAAACACCATATATTTT. Full variable domain (rest looked up from reference TRBV5-1 and TRBJ1-3): KAGVTQTPRYLIKTRGQQVTLSCSPISGHRSVSWYQQTPGQGLQFLFEYFSETQRNKGNFPGRFSGRQFSNSRSEMNVSTLELGDSALYLCASSYQGKAGNTIYFGEGSWLTVV.

The genes are TRBV10-3 and TRBJ1-2; D possibly corresponds to TRBD1 (6 bases). V was pared by 7 bases and J by 0 bases, with 12 bases between. This CDR3 comprises 14 residues. Germline V gene sequence: CDR1 ENHRY, CDR2 SYGVKD. CDR3 in amino acids: CAINQGSPNYGYTF. The CDR3 DNA is TGTGCCATCAATCAGGGGTCCCCTAACTATGGCTACACCTTC.

This chain joins TRBV10-3 and TRBJ2-3; D remains unclear. CDR3 size: 13 residues. Germline CDR1 and CDR2: ENHRY and SYGVKD. V was cut by 0 bases and J by 3 bases, with 4 bases left in between. This chain's CDR3 is CAISESSTDTQYF. The CDR3 DNA reads TGTGCCATCAGTGAGTCGTCGACAGATACGCAGTATTTT.

This clone showed up just a few times. This chain joins TRBV29-1 and TRBJ1-4; 7 nucleotides line up with TRBD1. This CDR3 contains 14 residues. V was pared by 5 bases and J by 7 bases, with 10 bases of the junction left unmatched. Germline V gene data show CDR1 as SQVTM and CDR2 as ANQGSEA. The CDR3 loop reads CSVRTTGRGEKLFF. The CDR3 nucleotides are TGCAGCGTTCGGACGACAGGGCGCGGTGAAAAACTGTTTTTT.

The chain employs TRBV7-9 and TRBJ2-7; the D gene is possibly TRBD2 (6 bases). The germline V and J ends were trimmed by 5 bases and 4 bases, with 18 bases remaining between them. CDR1 and CDR2 from the germline V gene are SEHNR and FQNEAQ (reference sequence). The CDR3 runs to 15 residues. The CDR3 region has the DNA TGTGCCAGCAGCCCAGTGATAGGACTACCTTACGAGCAGTACTTC. Translated, it gives CASSPVIGLPYEQYF.

This clone was counted once. This chain uses TRBV5-1 with TRBJ1-2, with 8 nucleotides matching TRBD1. Per germline, CDR1 SGHRS and CDR2 YFSETQ. The CDR3 loop spans 16 amino acids. After removal of 3 bases from V and 2 bases from J, the junction contained 9 bases not matched to a gene. The chain's CDR3 is CASSSRSTGDNYGYTF. The DNA for the CDR3 is TGCGCCAGCAGCTCAAGGTCGACAGGGGACAACTATGGCTACACCTTC.

V is TRBV30 and J is TRBJ1-5; D remains unclear. The CDR3 has 14 residues. V was pared by 2 bases and J by 1 base, with 9 bases between. The germline V gene encodes CDR1 GTSNPN and CDR2 SVGIG (reference sequence). Here the CDR3 reads CAWSSHLSNQPQHF. DNA of the CDR3: TGTGCCTGGAGTTCCCACCTAAGCAATCAGCCCCAGCATTTT.